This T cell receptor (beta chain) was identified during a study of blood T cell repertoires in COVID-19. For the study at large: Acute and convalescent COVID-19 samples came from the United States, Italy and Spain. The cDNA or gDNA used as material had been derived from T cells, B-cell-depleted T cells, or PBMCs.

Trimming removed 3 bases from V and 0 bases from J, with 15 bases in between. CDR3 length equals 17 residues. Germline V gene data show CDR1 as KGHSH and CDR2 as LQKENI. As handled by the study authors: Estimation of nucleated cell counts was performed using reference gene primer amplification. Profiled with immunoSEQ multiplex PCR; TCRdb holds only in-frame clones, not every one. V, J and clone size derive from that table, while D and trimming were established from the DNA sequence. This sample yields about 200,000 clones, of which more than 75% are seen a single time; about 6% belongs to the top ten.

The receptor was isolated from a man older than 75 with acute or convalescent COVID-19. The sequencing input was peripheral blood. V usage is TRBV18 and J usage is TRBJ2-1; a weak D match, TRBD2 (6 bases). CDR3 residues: CASSPLAAGSSYNEQFF. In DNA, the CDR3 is TGTGCCAGCTCACCTTTAGCGGCAGGGAGCTCCTACAATGAGCAGTTCTTC.